These 6 T cell receptor beta chains were all obtained from the same sample, sequenced in a study of blood T cell repertoires in COVID-19. Assay: immunoSEQ multiplex PCR; the TCRdb copy retains only in-frame clones and omits some. The sample shows fewer than 60,000 clones, 65% to 85% of them seen only once. What was sequenced was peripheral blood. The receptors were gathered from a human donor in a cohort sampled during active COVID-19.

There are a few counts of this clone. The V gene is TRBV19, the J gene TRBJ2-7; 16 nucleotides agree with TRBD2. The V gene end was trimmed by 6 bases and the J gene end by 9 bases; junction bases not matched to a gene: 11. The CDR3 loop spans 16 amino acids. Germline V gives CDR1 LNHDA, CDR2 SQIVND (reference sequence). CDR3 amino acids: CASRGTAGLAGGPQYF. CDR3 nucleotide sequence: TGTGCCAGTAGAGGGACGGCGGGACTAGCGGGGGGGCCGCAGTACTTC.

The sample holds one count of this clone. The CDR3 DNA sequence: TGCGCCAGCAGCTTCAGTGGGAACACTGAAGCTTTCTTT. Translated, it gives CASSFSGNTEAFF. The chain is built from TRBV5-1 and TRBJ1-1; D is unclear. The germline V and J ends were trimmed by 2 bases and 1 base, with 6 bases remaining between them. CDR1 is SGHRS, CDR2 YFSETQ, per germline. The CDR3 totals 13 residues.

This chain uses TRBV6-5 with TRBJ2-7; 10 bases fit TRBD1. The germline V gene encodes CDR1 MNHEY and CDR2 SVGAGI. The CDR3 is made up of 15 amino acids. V lost 4 bases and J lost 4; bases outside the gene matches: 7. The CDR3 sequence is CASSSRRTGGYEQYF. In DNA, the CDR3 is TGTGCCAGCAGTTCTCGCAGGACAGGGGGATACGAGCAGTACTTC.

The chain couples TRBV6-5 to TRBJ1-5; D possibly corresponds to TRBD1 (6 bases). The CDR3 loop spans 14 amino acids. Germline loops: CDR1 MNHEY, CDR2 SVGAGI. V lost 5 bases and J lost 9, with 17 bases in between. The DNA for the CDR3 is TGTGCCAGCAGTCAGGACAGAGGGCCGTGGCCCCAGCATTTT. It specifies CASSQDRGPWPQHF.

The J gene is TRBJ2-7, the V gene TRBV18; 10 bases fit TRBD2. CDR1 is KGHSH and CDR2 is LQKENI in the germline V gene. V lost 3 bases and J lost 3; bases outside the gene matches: 5. The CDR3 spans 15 residues. CDR3 amino acids: CASSPLAGEHYEQYF. The CDR3, as DNA: TGTGCCAGCTCACCTCTAGCGGGGGAACACTACGAGCAGTACTTC.

The V and J genes are TRBV11-2 and TRBJ2-7, with 8 bases aligning to TRBD1. Germline V CDR1 and CDR2: SGHAT, FQNNGV. The V and J ends lost 0 bases and 5 bases, in that order; junction bases with no gene match: 6. The CDR3 runs to 15 residues. This CDR3 is CASSLEVTGVHEQYF. Here the CDR3 DNA reads TGTGCCAGCAGCTTAGAAGTGACAGGGGTCCACGAGCAGTACTTC. The complete variable domain, with remaining parts taken from reference TRBV11-2 and TRBJ2-7, reads EAGVAQSPRYKIIEKRQSVAFWCNPISGHATLYWYQQILGQGPKLLIQFQNNGVVDDSQLPKDRFSAERLKGVDSTLKIQPAKLEDSAVYLCASSLEVTGVHEQYFGPGTRLTVT.